A selection of T cell receptor beta chains follows, all from one sample in a study of identifying expanded T cells in peripheral blood. TCRdb's copy holds only in-frame clones and misses some; the assay was immunoSEQ multiplex PCR. The sample records 70,000 to 95,000 clones, roughly 86% being singletons. Input material: blood. These receptors originate from a person aged 18-70 years in good health. Both conserved end residues are part of each CDR3. The order of the fields is clone size, D gene, V gene, J gene, CDR3 DNA, CDR3 protein. D genes are given only for firm matches. Size is omitted from some rows. Given values are once, few, many or a class for expanded clones.

>once|.|TRBV10-3|TRBJ2-2
TGTGCCATCAGCGCGGAGGGTCCCGGGGAGCTGTTTTTT
CAISAEGPGELFF
>.|TRBD1|TRBV27|TRBJ1-4
TGTGCCAGCAGTTTGGGACAGGGGGCCGGAAAACTGTTTTTT
CASSLGQGAGKLFF
>.|TRBD1|TRBV27|TRBJ1-1
TGTGCCAGCAGGGGACAGGGAAACGCTGAAGCTTTCTTT
CASRGQGNAEAFF
>.|TRBD1|TRBV6-1|TRBJ2-3
TGTGCCAGCAGGACAGGGGGCGGCGCAGATACGCAGTATTTT
CASRTGGGADTQYF
>.|.|TRBV5-1|TRBJ2-5
TGCGCCAGCAGAATAGACTTCAATCGTCCCGCGGAGACCCAGTACTTC
CASRIDFNRPAETQYF
>.|.|TRBV5-1|TRBJ1-1
TGCGCCAGCAGCTTGATCCCCGCCGAACTGGGTACTGAAGCTTTCTTT
CASSLIPAELGTEAFF
>.|.|TRBV30|TRBJ2-7
TGTGCCTGGCGGGGAGGCTCGATGGTAACCTACGAGCAGTACTTC
CAWRGGSMVTYEQYF
>.|.|TRBV5-4|TRBJ1-1
TGTGCCAGCAGTGCCATGAACACTGAAGCTTTCTTT
CASSAMNTEAFF
>.|TRBD2|TRBV7-2|TRBJ2-7
TGTGCCAGCAGCGGGGAGGGTCCCTACGAGCAGTACTTC
CASSGEGPYEQYF
>once|.|TRBV9|TRBJ1-1
TGTGCCAGCAGCGTAGGTCAGGGAGGGGGGACTGAAGCTTTCTTT
CASSVGQGGGTEAFF
>.|.|TRBV7-9|TRBJ2-7
TGTGCCAGCAGCTTAGCGGGGCCGAGAGGTTACGAGCAGTACTTC
CASSLAGPRGYEQYF
>.|TRBD1|TRBV7-3|TRBJ2-5
TGTGCCAGCAGCCGAAATACGGGACAGGGACACGAGACCCAGTACTTC
CASSRNTGQGHETQYF
>.|.|TRBV6-1|TRBJ2-7
TGTGCCAGCAGCTTACAGGACGGGGGACACGAGCAGTACTTC
CASSLQDGGHEQYF
>.|TRBD2|TRBV30|TRBJ2-2
TGTGCCTGGAGTACCCTAGCGGACACCGGGGAGCTGTTTTTT
CAWSTLADTGELFF
>few|.|TRBV10-3|TRBJ1-2
TGTGCCATCAGTGACGGGAAGGGACCCTATGGCTACACCTTC
CAISDGKGPYGYTF
>.|.|TRBV18|TRBJ1-2
TGTGCCAGCTCACCAAATCCGGGAACTAACTATGGCTACACCTTC
CASSPNPGTNYGYTF
>.|TRBD2|TRBV28|TRBJ2-7
TGTGCCAGCATTAGCGGGGACTCCTACGAGCAGTACTTC
CASISGDSYEQYF
>.|.|TRBV7-8|TRBJ1-3
TGTGCCAGCAGCTTCGCTACAGCTCGTTCTGGAAACACCATATATTTT
CASSFATARSGNTIYF
>.|TRBD2|TRBV5-1|TRBJ2-7
TGCGCCAGCAGCCCGACCGGGGCTAGCGGGACCTCTGACTCCTACGAGCAGTACTTC
CASSPTGASGTSDSYEQYF
>.|.|TRBV7-9|TRBJ2-7
TGTGCCAGCAGCCGAGCCCCCGTCGAGCAGTACTTC
CASSRAPVEQYF
>.|.|TRBV21-1|TRBJ2-4
TGTGCCGACGATCCGGGCCTCCGGAGAAACATTCAGTACTTC
CADDPGLRRNIQYF
>.|TRBD1|TRBV9|TRBJ1-1
TGTGCCAGCAGCGCCAGGGACAGGAACACTGAAGCTTTCTTT
CASSARDRNTEAFF
>.|TRBD1|TRBV7-3|TRBJ2-5
TGTGCCAGCAGCCCAGGGACAGGGTACCAAGAGACCCAGTACTTC
CASSPGTGYQETQYF
>.|.|TRBV30|TRBJ1-6
TGTGCCTGGAGTGTATGGGGCGTAGGGACGAGCTCCTATAATTCACCCCTCCACTTT
CAWSVWGVGTSSYNSPLHF
>.|TRBD2|TRBV28|TRBJ2-7
TGTGCCAGCAGTTTAGCGGGAGGCGAGCAGTACTTC
CASSLAGGEQYF
>.|.|TRBV6-6|TRBJ1-5
TGTGCCAGCAGTTCCCGGAGGCAGCCCCAGCATTTT
CASSSRRQPQHF
>.|TRBD2|TRBV7-2|TRBJ2-7
TGTGCCAGCAGCTTACCCGGGGGGGGGCAGTACTTC
CASSLPGGGQYF
>once|.|TRBV19|TRBJ1-2
TGTGCCAGTAGTATTCAGGGATCTAACTATGGCTACACCTTC
CASSIQGSNYGYTF
>.|TRBD2|TRBV2|TRBJ2-6
TGTGCCAGCAGTTTTAGCGGGAGTGGGGCCAACGTCCTGACTTTC
CASSFSGSGANVLTF
>.|.|TRBV6-5|TRBJ1-1
TGTGCCAGCACACAGCGGGGACTCACTGAAGCTTTCTTT
CASTQRGLTEAFF
>.|TRBD1|TRBV11-2|TRBJ2-5
TGTGCCAGCAGCACTACAGGGGCTAGGGAAGAGACCCAGTACTTC
CASSTTGAREETQYF
>.|.|TRBV6-5|TRBJ2-1
TGTGCCAGCAGTTACAGACAGTCCTACAATGAGCAGTTCTTC
CASSYRQSYNEQFF
>.|.|TRBV6-1|TRBJ1-3
TGTGCCAGCAGTGAACAACAGCCGGGCTCTGGAAACACCATATATTTT
CASSEQQPGSGNTIYF
>.|.|TRBV4-3|TRBJ2-1
TGCGCCAGCAGCCAGGGGACGGAAGCTTACAATGAGCAGTTCTTC
CASSQGTEAYNEQFF
>.|.|TRBV2|TRBJ1-1
TGTGCCAGCAGTGAATTGGGGACGGTCATGAACACTGAAGCTTTCTTT
CASSELGTVMNTEAFF
>few|TRBD1|TRBV27|TRBJ2-6
TGTGCCAGCAGCAATACAGGGGGCGCCTGGGCCAACGTCCTGACTTTC
CASSNTGGAWANVLTF
>.|TRBD1|TRBV6-5|TRBJ1-1
TGTGCCAGCAGTCCCCTGGGACAGGGGGCTGAAGCTTTCTTT
CASSPLGQGAEAFF
>.|.|TRBV9|TRBJ2-7
TGTGCCAGCTCTACGGGCTACGAGCAGTACTTC
CASSTGYEQYF
>once|.|TRBV6-5|TRBJ2-1
TGTGCCAGCAAAAGCTCCTACAATGAGCAGTTCTTC
CASKSSYNEQFF